The rows below give T cell receptor beta chains drawn from one sample of a study of blood T cell repertoires in COVID-19. Some clones are missing from TCRdb's copy, which holds only in-frame ones; the method was immunoSEQ multiplex PCR. The sample lists 180,000 or so clones, approximately 80% occurring once. The sequencing sample was made of PBMCs or T cells enriched from blood (not recorded which). The source of these receptors is a man aged 50-59 years who had recovered from COVID-19. Both conserved end residues are part of each CDR3. The D gene is left open where the match is weak. Clone size appears in some rows only: once, few, many, or a class for an expanded clone.

J: TRBJ2-1
length: 12
V: TRBV28
D: NA
size: NA
DNA: TGTGCCATCTCTACAGGGTACAATGAGCAGTTCTTC
CDR3: CAISTGYNEQFF

J: TRBJ2-7
length: 11
V: TRBV6-5
D: NA
size: NA
DNA: TGTGCCAGCAGGGCCCACTACGAGCAGTACTTC
CDR3: CASRAHYEQYF

J: TRBJ2-7
length: 16
V: TRBV5-6
D: TRBD2
size: NA
DNA: TGTGCCAGCAGCCCCTGGACCGGGACTAAACCCTACGAGCAGTACTTC
CDR3: CASSPWTGTKPYEQYF

J: TRBJ2-3
length: 14
V: TRBV3-1/TRBV3-2
D: NA
size: few
DNA: TGTGCCAGCAGCCAACAGGGCTCCACAGATACGCAGTATTTT
CDR3: CASSQQGSTDTQYF

J: TRBJ2-5
length: 14
V: TRBV10-1
D: TRBD2
size: once
DNA: TGCGCCAGCAGTAGCGGGGACGCCCAAGAGACCCAGTACTTC
CDR3: CASSSGDAQETQYF

J: TRBJ1-1
length: 15
V: TRBV5-4
D: NA
size: NA
DNA: TGTGCCAGCACCATATCGACAGCCCTGGGCACTGAAGCTTTCTTT
CDR3: CASTISTALGTEAFF

J: TRBJ2-5
length: 16
V: TRBV10-2
D: TRBD1
size: NA
DNA: TGCGCCAGCAGCAAGAGGGACAGGATGTACCAAGAGACCCAGTACTTC
CDR3: CASSKRDRMYQETQYF

J: TRBJ2-1
length: 17
V: TRBV14
D: TRBD2
size: NA
DNA: TGTGCCAGCAGCCAAGATGGCGCGGGAGGGCCTTGGAATGAGCAGTTCTTC
CDR3: CASSQDGAGGPWNEQFF

J: TRBJ1-4
length: 15
V: TRBV7-9
D: NA
size: NA
DNA: TGTGCCAGCAGCTTGCAGGCTGCAACTAATGAAAAACTGTTTTTT
CDR3: CASSLQAATNEKLFF

J: TRBJ1-2
length: 14
V: TRBV19
D: NA
size: NA
DNA: TGTGCCAGTGAGGCGGGGGCACCTAACTATGGCTACACCTTC
CDR3: CASEAGAPNYGYTF

J: TRBJ2-7
length: 14
V: TRBV2
D: NA
size: once
DNA: TGTGCCAGCATGCCGGACTCTACCATCTACGAGCAGTACTTC
CDR3: CASMPDSTIYEQYF

J: TRBJ1-2
length: 17
V: TRBV18
D: NA
size: NA
DNA: TGTGCCAGCTCACCACAACAGGGAGAAATTAGCTCTTATGGCTACACCTTC
CDR3: CASSPQQGEISSYGYTF

J: TRBJ2-1
length: 16
V: TRBV19
D: TRBD2
size: many
DNA: TGTGCCAGTAGTATCCTTGAGGGAGGGGTTTACAATGAGCAGTTCTTC
CDR3: CASSILEGGVYNEQFF

J: TRBJ2-7
length: 16
V: TRBV10-2
D: TRBD1
size: NA
DNA: TGCGCCAGCAGTGAGTCGAGTAGATCAGGGGGCCACGAGCAGTACTTC
CDR3: CASSESSRSGGHEQYF

J: TRBJ2-1
length: 16
V: TRBV5-1
D: TRBD2
size: once
DNA: TGCGCCAGCAGCATACTGACTAGCGGTCTATACAATGAGCAGTTCTTC
CDR3: CASSILTSGLYNEQFF

J: TRBJ1-1
length: 12
V: TRBV12-3/TRBV12-4
D: NA
size: NA
DNA: TGTGCCAGCACCCTTTCCGGGAGAGAAGCTTTCTTT
CDR3: CASTLSGREAFF

J: TRBJ1-2
length: 13
V: TRBV4-2
D: NA
size: NA
DNA: TGTGCCAGCAGCCAAGCTGATAGCCATGGCTACACCTTC
CDR3: CASSQADSHGYTF

J: TRBJ2-7
length: 12
V: TRBV29-1
D: TRBD1
size: NA
DNA: TGCAGCGTTGGGGACAGGACCTACGAGCAGTACTTC
CDR3: CSVGDRTYEQYF

J: TRBJ1-4
length: 15
V: TRBV5-1
D: TRBD1
size: NA
DNA: TGCGCCAGCAGCTCACAGGGGGCAACTAATGAAAAACTGTTTTTT
CDR3: CASSSQGATNEKLFF

J: TRBJ2-3
length: 15
V: TRBV7-6
D: TRBD1
size: NA
DNA: TGTGCCAGCAGCTCAGAAGGACAGGGCACAGATACGCAGTATTTT
CDR3: CASSSEGQGTDTQYF

J: TRBJ2-3
length: 15
V: TRBV5-1
D: TRBD2
size: NA
DNA: TGCGCCAGCAGCCGTAGCGGGACAACCACAGATACGCAGTATTTT
CDR3: CASSRSGTTTDTQYF

J: TRBJ1-5
length: 14
V: TRBV5-1
D: NA
size: NA
DNA: TGCGCCAGCAGCTTGGAAGGGGGCAATCAGCCCCAGCATTTT
CDR3: CASSLEGGNQPQHF

J: TRBJ1-5
length: 16
V: TRBV28
D: NA
size: NA
DNA: TGTGCCAGCAGTTTGACAATACAGGGCGGGTATCAGCCCCAGCATTTT
CDR3: CASSLTIQGGYQPQHF

J: TRBJ1-1
length: 14
V: TRBV7-9
D: NA
size: NA
DNA: TGTGCCAGCAGCCGTACCTCGGACAGAGCTGAAGCTTTCTTT
CDR3: CASSRTSDRAEAFF

J: TRBJ2-5
length: 15
V: TRBV29-1
D: TRBD2
size: NA
DNA: TGCAGCGTTGATTTTTTAGCGGGAGGGGGTGAGACCCAGTACTTC
CDR3: CSVDFLAGGGETQYF

J: TRBJ1-1
length: 12
V: TRBV5-4
D: NA
size: NA
DNA: TGTGCCAGCAGCCGCGGGGGCCCTGAAGCTTTCTTT
CDR3: CASSRGGPEAFF

J: TRBJ2-7
length: 14
V: TRBV5-1
D: TRBD2
size: NA
DNA: TGCGCCAGCAGCCCGCGGGGGGGCGGAGACGAGCAGTACTTC
CDR3: CASSPRGGGDEQYF

J: TRBJ1-1
length: 13
V: TRBV7-2
D: TRBD1
size: NA
DNA: TGTGCCAGCGAATCCAGGGGGCGCGTCATGGCTTTCTTT
CDR3: CASESRGRVMAFF

J: TRBJ1-5
length: 18
V: TRBV28
D: TRBD1
size: NA
DNA: TGTGCCAGCAGTTTAGTTGTGCAGACAGGGAGTAGCAATCAGCCCCAGCATTTT
CDR3: CASSLVVQTGSSNQPQHF

J: TRBJ2-4
length: 18
V: TRBV5-1
D: NA
size: NA
DNA: TGCGCCAGCAGCTTGGGATTCAGGCAGGGGGGTTTGGAAAACATTCAGTACTTC
CDR3: CASSLGFRQGGLENIQYF

J: TRBJ2-5
length: 11
V: TRBV29-1
D: NA
size: NA
DNA: TGCAGCGTTGGGCAGGGAGAGACCCAGTACTTC
CDR3: CSVGQGETQYF

J: TRBJ1-2
length: 14
V: TRBV6-5
D: TRBD1
size: NA
DNA: TGTGCCAGCAGTTACCCGTTAACAGGGGGTGGCTACACCTTC
CDR3: CASSYPLTGGGYTF

J: TRBJ1-5
length: 15
V: TRBV7-2
D: NA
size: NA
DNA: TGTGCCAGCAGTCCTACAGGGTCCATCAATCAGCCCCAGCATTTT
CDR3: CASSPTGSINQPQHF

J: TRBJ2-3
length: 17
V: TRBV3-1/TRBV3-2
D: TRBD1
size: NA
DNA: TGTGCCAGCAGCCAAGGCGACAGGGGAGTCCTCCGGGATACGCAGTATTTT
CDR3: CASSQGDRGVLRDTQYF

J: TRBJ2-5
length: 18
V: TRBV9
D: TRBD2
size: NA
DNA: TGTGCCAGCAGCGGCGGGACTAGCGGGCCCCTGACCCAAGAGACCCAGTACTTC
CDR3: CASSGGTSGPLTQETQYF

J: TRBJ1-5
length: 15
V: TRBV24-1
D: NA
size: once
DNA: TGTGCCACCAGTGACCGACAGGTGGGCAATCAGCCCCAGCATTTT
CDR3: CATSDRQVGNQPQHF

J: TRBJ2-7
length: 14
V: TRBV6-1
D: TRBD2
size: NA
DNA: TGTGCCAGCAGTGAAGGGGGGGGGAGGGTCGAGCAGTACTTC
CDR3: CASSEGGGRVEQYF

J: TRBJ2-2
length: 16
V: TRBV5-1
D: TRBD2
size: NA
DNA: TGCGCCAGCAGCTCGACTAGCGGGGGGAACACCGGGGAGCTGTTTTTT
CDR3: CASSSTSGGNTGELFF

J: TRBJ2-1
length: 13
V: TRBV2
D: TRBD1
size: NA
DNA: TGTGCCAGCAGCGGCGACAGGGGGCGTGAGCAGTTCTTC
CDR3: CASSGDRGREQFF

J: TRBJ1-4
length: 15
V: TRBV25-1
D: NA
size: many
DNA: TGTGCCAGCAGTGAACCGGACAGTTTTAATGAAAAACTGTTTTTT
CDR3: CASSEPDSFNEKLFF

J: TRBJ2-7
length: 14
V: TRBV28
D: NA
size: NA
DNA: TGTGCCAGCAGTTTAGGTGGGAGCGGAAACGAGCAGTACTTC
CDR3: CASSLGGSGNEQYF

J: TRBJ1-2
length: 14
V: TRBV7-9
D: NA
size: NA
DNA: TGTGCCAGCAGCTTAGCGGGGGGACTCGTGGGCTACACCTTC
CDR3: CASSLAGGLVGYTF

J: TRBJ1-6
length: 14
V: TRBV28
D: NA
size: NA
DNA: TGTGCCAGCAGTTTAAACGGTTATAATTCACCCCTCCACTTT
CDR3: CASSLNGYNSPLHF

J: TRBJ2-3
length: 17
V: TRBV20-1
D: TRBD2
size: NA
DNA: TGCAGTGCTAGTTTCCCCAGGACTAGCGGGATCACAGATACGCAGTATTTT
CDR3: CSASFPRTSGITDTQYF

J: TRBJ2-1
length: 15
V: TRBV27
D: TRBD2
size: NA
DNA: TGTGCCAGCAGTTTACGGAGCGGGGAGTACAATGAGCAGTTCTTC
CDR3: CASSLRSGEYNEQFF

J: TRBJ1-5
length: 14
V: TRBV2
D: NA
size: NA
DNA: TGTGCCAGCAGTGTTCGGACGGGAGATCAGCCCCAGCATTTT
CDR3: CASSVRTGDQPQHF

J: TRBJ1-2
length: 17
V: TRBV19
D: TRBD1
size: NA
DNA: TGTGCCAGTAGTATAGGACCCGGGACAGGAGATAACTATGGCTACACCTTC
CDR3: CASSIGPGTGDNYGYTF

J: TRBJ2-1
length: 11
V: TRBV10-1
D: NA
size: once
DNA: TGCGCCAGCAGTGACCTGAATGAGCAGTTCTTC
CDR3: CASSDLNEQFF

J: TRBJ1-3
length: 13
V: TRBV5-4
D: NA
size: NA
DNA: TGTGCCAGCACCCGGGACATGGGAAACACCATATATTTT
CDR3: CASTRDMGNTIYF

J: TRBJ1-5
length: 15
V: TRBV29-1
D: TRBD1
size: NA
DNA: TGCAGCGTTATATTACAGGGGGGGGTTAATCAGCCCCAGCATTTT
CDR3: CSVILQGGVNQPQHF

J: TRBJ1-2
length: 13
V: TRBV5-1
D: NA
size: NA
DNA: TGCGCCAGCAGCTCACAGACAGGCTATGGCTACACCTTC
CDR3: CASSSQTGYGYTF